Listed below are T cell receptor beta chains from one sample, sequenced in a study of blood T cell repertoires in COVID-19. Libraries were prepared by immunoSEQ multiplex PCR; TCRdb keeps only in-frame clonotypes and omits some of them. In the table there are approximately 19,000 clones, roughly 88% of which are singletons. The sequencing sample was made of peripheral blood. The receptors were sampled from a human donor in a cohort sampled during active COVID-19. The donor label of this sample is uncertain. Both conserved end residues are part of each CDR3. D genes are given only for firm matches. Where a row states a size, it is once, few, many or the class of an expanded clone; other rows omit it.

.,.,TRBJ1-3,TRBV5-1,CASSLTGRDTIYF,TGCGCCAGCAGCTTAACAGGGAGGGACACCATATATTTT
.,.,TRBJ1-1,TRBV7-9,CASSPSGEVGEAFF,TGTGCCAGCAGCCCCAGTGGGGAGGTGGGTGAAGCTTTCTTT
.,TRBD1,TRBJ2-7,TRBV7-8,CASSDGQGAYEQYF,TGTGCCAGCAGCGACGGACAGGGGGCGTACGAGCAGTACTTC
.,TRBD2,TRBJ2-5,TRBV2,CASMGTSEETQYF,TGTGCCAGCATGGGGACTAGTGAGGAGACCCAGTACTTC
.,.,TRBJ2-7,TRBV6-5,CASSYDMSGYSYEQYF,TGTGCCAGCAGTTACGATATGTCAGGGTACTCCTACGAGCAGTACTTC
.,TRBD2,TRBJ2-3,TRBV7-9,CASSLGGGGSLWYF,TGTGCCAGCAGCTTAGGCGGCGGGGGGTCCTTATGGTATTTT
.,TRBD1,TRBJ2-7,TRBV5-1,CASSLAPGQGRQYF,TGCGCCAGCAGCTTGGCCCCTGGACAGGGAAGGCAGTACTTC
.,.,TRBJ2-1,TRBV29-1,CSVGGLPYNEQFF,TGCAGCGTTGGGGGACTTCCCTACAATGAGCAGTTCTTC
.,TRBD1,TRBJ2-5,TRBV7-8,CASSLGTGFQETQYF,TGTGCCAGCAGCTTAGGGACAGGGTTTCAAGAGACCCAGTACTTC
.,.,TRBJ2-5,TRBV4-1,CASSQDSRQPQETQYF,TGCGCCAGCAGCCAAGATTCGCGACAACCCCAAGAGACCCAGTACTTC
.,TRBD1,TRBJ2-5,TRBV28,CASGDRVQETQYF,TGTGCCAGCGGTGACAGGGTCCAAGAGACCCAGTACTTC
once,TRBD2,TRBJ2-7,TRBV18,CASSDLAGGPYEQYF,TGTGCCAGCTCGGATCTAGCGGGAGGGCCATACGAGCAGTACTTC
.,TRBD2,TRBJ2-1,TRBV11-3,CASSPGDGRGRSSYNEQFF,TGTGCCAGCAGCCCGGGGGACGGGAGGGGTCGGAGCTCCTACAATGAGCAGTTCTTC
.,TRBD1,TRBJ1-2,TRBV5-4,CASSSKSGQGYGYTF,TGTGCCAGCAGCTCAAAATCCGGACAGGGCTATGGCTACACCTTC
.,TRBD1,TRBJ2-7,TRBV2,CASRPDRGQFYEQYF,TGTGCCAGCAGGCCGGACAGGGGGCAATTCTACGAGCAGTACTTC
.,.,TRBJ2-7,TRBV9,CASSKAGGMGEQYF,TGTGCCAGCAGCAAAGCGGGTGGGATGGGCGAGCAGTACTTC
.,.,TRBJ1-4,TRBV28,CASSPQIVNEKLFF,TGTGCCAGCAGTCCACAGATTGTAAATGAAAAACTGTTTTTT
.,.,TRBJ1-5,TRBV7-2,CASRPRGGAEQPQHF,TGTGCCAGCAGACCCCGGGGGGGGGCGGAACAGCCCCAGCATTTT
.,.,TRBJ2-1,TRBV9,CASSVGPEGEQFF,TGTGCCAGCAGCGTAGGCCCGGAGGGTGAGCAGTTCTTC
.,TRBD2,TRBJ2-3,TRBV18,CASSRSGRGDTQYF,TGTGCCAGCTCACGTAGCGGGAGAGGGGATACGCAGTATTTT
.,.,TRBJ2-6,TRBV12-3/TRBV12-4,CASSGAGANVLTF,TGTGCCAGCAGCGGGGCTGGGGCCAACGTCCTGACTTTC
once,.,TRBJ2-1,TRBV6-6,CASTPSGAGAYNEQFF,TGTGCCAGCACTCCCTCGGGGGCGGGGGCATACAATGAGCAGTTCTTC
.,TRBD1,TRBJ2-7,TRBV3-1/TRBV3-2,CASSLWDREHEQYF,TGTGCCAGCAGCCTATGGGACAGGGAGCACGAGCAGTACTTC
.,TRBD1,TRBJ2-2,TRBV11-2,CASSSGTGFATGELFF,TGTGCCAGCAGCTCCGGGACAGGTTTTGCTACCGGGGAGCTGTTTTTT
.,.,TRBJ2-3,TRBV5-6,CASSSLAADTQYF,TGTGCCAGCAGCTCGTTAGCGGCGGATACGCAGTATTTT
.,.,TRBJ1-4,TRBV3-1/TRBV3-2,CASSQTATNEKLFF,TGTGCCAGCAGCCAGACAGCAACTAATGAAAAACTGTTTTTT
.,TRBD1,TRBJ2-4,TRBV10-3,CAISPGQGAFDKNIQYF,TGTGCCATCAGTCCGGGACAGGGGGCTTTCGACAAAAACATTCAGTACTTC
.,.,TRBJ2-1,TRBV7-2,CASSLQSGGGNEQFF,TGTGCCAGCAGCTTACAGAGCGGAGGTGGAAATGAGCAGTTCTTC
once,.,TRBJ1-2,TRBV7-8,CASSLAREGGYTF,TGTGCCAGCAGCTTAGCGAGGGAGGGTGGCTACACCTTC
.,TRBD1,TRBJ2-5,TRBV24-1,CATSTRQGATGETQYF,TGTGCCACCAGTACGCGACAGGGGGCCACGGGGGAGACCCAGTACTTC
.,.,TRBJ2-1,TRBV5-1,CASSLEPGMSLNEQFF,TGCGCCAGCAGCTTGGAACCAGGGATGTCCCTAAATGAGCAGTTCTTC
.,TRBD2,TRBJ2-7,TRBV10-3,CAITSSGREYEQYF,TGTGCCATCACCTCTAGCGGGAGGGAATACGAGCAGTACTTC
once,.,TRBJ1-2,TRBV5-1,CASSLDPPLPSGYTF,TGCGCCAGCAGCTTGGACCCACCCCTTCCTAGTGGCTACACCTTC
.,TRBD2,TRBJ2-7,TRBV19,CASSTILAGGTYEQYF,TGTGCCAGTAGTACCATTTTAGCGGGAGGCACCTACGAGCAGTACTTC
.,.,TRBJ2-7,TRBV5-6,CASSPGSTYEQYF,TGTGCCAGCAGCCCCGGGAGTACCTACGAGCAGTACTTC
few,.,TRBJ2-7,TRBV7-9,CASSSITGNQGQYF,TGTGCCAGCAGCTCTATTACAGGGAACCAGGGGCAGTACTTC
few,.,TRBJ1-2,TRBV19,CASSRDSRQGYTF,TGTGCCAGTAGTAGAGACAGTCGCCAGGGCTACACCTTC
.,TRBD2,TRBJ2-1,TRBV2,CASRGTSVYNEQFF,TGTGCCAGCAGGGGGACTAGCGTCTACAATGAGCAGTTCTTC
.,.,TRBJ1-2,TRBV9,CASSVSRSNYGYTF,TGTGCCAGCAGCGTCTCCCGGAGCAACTATGGCTACACCTTC
.,TRBD1,TRBJ2-3,TRBV6-5,CASSSDPGQGPRTQYF,TGTGCCAGCAGTTCAGATCCGGGACAGGGCCCCAGGACGCAGTATTTT
.,TRBD1,TRBJ1-3,TRBV5-4,CASSSQGYGNTIYF,TGTGCCAGCAGCTCACAGGGGTACGGAAACACCATATATTTT
.,.,TRBJ2-4,TRBV4-1,CASSHVGEAKNIQYF,TGCGCCAGCAGCCACGTGGGAGAAGCCAAAAACATTCAGTACTTC
.,TRBD2,TRBJ2-3,TRBV28,CASSLSASGRARDTQYF,TGTGCCAGCAGTTTATCTGCCAGCGGGAGGGCCAGGGATACGCAGTATTTT
.,.,TRBJ1-3,TRBV19,CASSIAGRAGNTIYF,TGTGCCAGTAGTATAGCGGGCAGGGCTGGAAACACCATATATTTT
.,.,TRBJ1-1,TRBV5-4,CASSLPKTGLSNTEAFF,TGTGCCAGCAGCTTGCCAAAGACAGGCCTATCGAACACTGAAGCTTTCTTT